This entry lists 5 T cell receptor beta chains sequenced from one sample in a study of control samples from healthy donors and cancer patients (dated by TCRdb to about 2020). Library generation was performed with the immunoSEQ multiplex PCR assay. TCRdb carries this immuneACCESS record with in-frame sequences only. Its versions omit some clonotypes, under half of them owing to an unresolved V gene in the studies checked, with the rest unexplained. Within this sample are nearly 200,000 clones, with over 80% of them counted one time only. The ten largest account for around 1.9% of the sample. Sequencing was performed on blood. Receptors originate from a man aged 30 to 45 in good health.

The chain links TRBV4-1 to TRBJ1-1, with D uncertain. The CDR3 covers 13 residues. V lost 0 bases, J lost 3 bases, and 5 bases lay in between. Germline-derived CDR1 and CDR2 are MGHRA and YSYEKL. This CDR3 reads CASSQELDTEAFF. The CDR3 nucleotides are TGCGCCAGCAGCCAAGAGTTGGACACTGAAGCTTTCTTT.

The DNA for the CDR3 is TGTGCCAGCAGGATAGGGGCCACAGATACGCAGTATTTT. Translated, it gives CASRIGATDTQYF. The V call is TRBV14, the J call TRBJ2-3, with D possibly being TRBD1 (5 bases). The CDR3 is 13 amino acids. Germline V gene sequence: CDR1 SGHDN, CDR2 FVKESK. The V gene lost 6 bases and the J gene lost 2 bases, with 9 bases spanning the gap.

The V and J genes are TRBV5-8 and TRBJ2-7, with 8 nucleotides matching TRBD2. This CDR3 is 17 amino acids long. CDR1 is SGHTS and CDR2 is YDEGEE in the germline V gene. J lost 4 bases, V lost 1 base, and 13 bases had no gene match. CDR3 protein: CASSLTGWRLASYEQYF. DNA for the CDR3: TGTGCCAGCAGCTTGACCGGATGGAGACTAGCGTCATACGAGCAGTACTTC.

The chain carries TRBV7-9 and TRBJ2-6, with TRBD1 matching over 7 bases. The CDR3 contains 18 residues. Germline V lookup: CDR1 SEHNR, CDR2 FQNEAQ (reference sequence). J was trimmed by 0 bases and V by 2 bases; bases with no gene match: 7. CDR3 sequence: CASSLYRGGDSGANVLTF. CDR3 DNA: TGTGCCAGCAGCTTATACAGGGGTGGGGACTCTGGGGCCAACGTCCTGACTTTC.

The genes are TRBV11-2 and TRBJ2-3; D uncertain. Trimming left V 6 bases short and J 5 bases short, with 15 bases between. The CDR3 runs to 14 residues. Germline-derived CDR1 and CDR2 are SGHAT and FQNNGV. The chain's CDR3 is CASSNRPYGDTQYF. In DNA, the CDR3 is TGTGCCAGCAGTAACCGACCCTACGGAGATACGCAGTATTTT.